The 17 T cell receptor beta chains below were found in one sample sequenced in a study of cytomegalovirus exposure and HLA in healthy donors. The PCR employed 60 Vbeta primers together with 13 Jbeta primers. The protocol was immunoSEQ multiplex PCR, while the TCRdb copy is restricted to in-frame clones and leaves out a portion. The repertoire holds some 160,000 clones, with around 73% as singletons. The specimen sequenced was PBMCs. Source of these receptors: a young woman in good health and CMV-seropositive.

The V and J genes are TRBV5-3 and TRBJ1-4, with D perhaps TRBD1 (6 bases). TRBV5-3 is flagged as an ORF with uncertain function. V shed 4 bases and J shed 8 bases, with 15 bases lying between them. The CDR3 contains 14 residues. CDR3 amino acids: CARSANRVREKLFF. CDR3 sequence (DNA): TGTGCCAGAAGCGCGAACAGGGTACGAGAAAAACTGTTTTTT.

The chain has TRBV4-1 and TRBJ1-2; D unresolved. V lost 4 bases and J 4 bases, leaving 16 bases between the germline ends. The germline V gene has CDR1 MGHRA and CDR2 YSYEKL. This CDR3 has 15 residues. Here the CDR3 reads CASSPLVRGGYGYTF. CDR3 nucleotide sequence: TGCGCCAGCAGCCCACTGGTACGTGGCGGCTATGGCTACACCTTC.

The chain has TRBV5-6 and TRBJ2-7; TRBD2 matches at 7 bases. Unmatched junction bases numbered 3, after V lost 4 bases and J lost 2 bases. The CDR3 sequence is 13 residues long. Germline V CDR1 and CDR2: SGHDT, YYEEEE. The DNA of the CDR3 is TGTGCCAGCAGCCCCGGGAGGACCTACGAGCAGTACTTC. Translated: CASSPGRTYEQYF. The entire variable domain, with the rest obtained from reference TRBV5-6 and TRBJ2-7, is as follows: DAGVTQSPTHLIKTRGQQVTLRCSPKSGHDTVSWYQQALGQGPQFIFQYYEEEERQRGNFPDRFSGHQFPNYSSELNVNALLLGDSALYLCASSPGRTYEQYFGPGTRLTVT.

The chain links TRBV30 to TRBJ1-4; no firm D call. The V gene's germline CDR1 is GTSNPN and CDR2 SVGIG (reference sequence). CDR3 length: 13 residues. Trimming shortened V by 3 bases and J by 6 bases, and 11 bases separated the two germline ends. The CDR3 here is CAWRRNSHEKLFF. The CDR3 region has the DNA TGTGCCTGGAGAAGGAACAGCCATGAAAAACTGTTTTTT.

V gene TRBV11-3 combines with J gene TRBJ1-5; 7 nucleotides agree with TRBD1. In germline, CDR1 is SGHNT, CDR2 YENEEA. The J segment lost 3 bases and the V segment lost 6 bases, leaving 17 bases of the junction unmatched. The CDR3 length is 18 residues. The CDR3 loop reads CASRTDTRGRGDNQPQHF. CDR3 DNA: TGTGCCAGCAGGACAGACACTCGGGGCAGGGGGGACAATCAGCCCCAGCATTTT.

The rearrangement joins TRBV6-5 to TRBJ2-7; 8 positions agree with TRBD2. V gave up 2 bases and J gave up 4 bases; unmatched junction bases: 10. There are 16 residues in the CDR3. Germline V gene lookup returns CDR1 MNHEY and CDR2 SVGAGI. The CDR3 sequence: CASSYVVAGGGYEQYF. CDR3 DNA sequence: TGTGCCAGCAGTTACGTTGTTGCGGGGGGCGGGTACGAGCAGTACTTC.

The rearrangement links TRBV27 to TRBJ1-1, with TRBD1 identical over 7 bases. From germline, CDR1 is MNHEY and CDR2 SMNVEV (reference sequence). The J segment lost 12 bases and the V segment lost 2 bases, leaving 9 bases of the junction unmatched. This CDR3 comprises 13 residues. The CDR3 sequence is CASSLIGGDLTFF. CDR3 coding DNA: TGTGCCAGCAGTTTAATAGGGGGCGATTTAACTTTCTTT.

This clone appeared a few times. This chain connects TRBV5-4 to TRBJ1-4, with D possibly matching TRBD1 (6 bases). V dropped 8 bases and J dropped 0 bases, with 14 bases sitting between them. Germline V lookup: CDR1 SGHNT, CDR2 YYREEE (reference sequence). The CDR3 has 15 residues. The CDR3 protein is CASRDIGSTNEKLFF. The CDR3 DNA sequence: TGTGCCAGTAGGGACATTGGTTCAACTAATGAAAAACTGTTTTTT.

About this clone itself: Germline and junction disagree at one end, which may indicate a read error. V usage is TRBV6-1 and J usage is TRBJ2-7; TRBD1 matches 8 bases. Per germline, CDR1 MNHNS and CDR2 SASEGT. This CDR3 region has 16 residues. CDR3: CASSDGRRGRPGERYF. CDR3 nucleotides: TGTGCCAGCAGTGATGGTCGCAGGGGGCGCCCCGGCGAGCGGTACTTC.

This clone was seen more than once but under ten times. V usage is TRBV19 and J usage is TRBJ1-2, with 7 bases identical to TRBD1. Trimming at V came to 7 bases and at J to 0 bases, leaving 8 bases not matched to a gene. This CDR3 is built from 15 residues. Germline loops: CDR1 LNHDA, CDR2 SQIVND (reference sequence). The CDR3 region is CASINRGDTNYGYTF. CDR3 coding DNA: TGTGCCAGTATCAACAGGGGTGATACTAACTATGGCTACACCTTC.

The genes are TRBV7-8 and TRBJ2-2; D possibly corresponds to TRBD1 (5 bases). This CDR3 is built from 18 residues. Per the germline V gene, CDR1 is SGHVS and CDR2 is FQNEAQ. V dropped 1 base and J dropped 0 bases, with 15 bases sitting between them. In DNA form, the CDR3 reads TGTGCCAGCAGCTTAGAACGCCCTGGACACACGAACACCGGGGAGCTGTTTTTT. The encoded protein is CASSLERPGHTNTGELFF. Complete variable domain (other parts from reference TRBV7-8 and TRBJ2-2): GAGVSQSPRYKVAKRGQDVALRCDPISGHVSLFWYQQALGQGPEFLTYFQNEAQLDKSGLPSDRFFAERPEGSVSTLKIQRTQQEDSAVYLCASSLERPGHTNTGELFFGEGSRLTVL.

The V gene is TRBV5-1, the J gene TRBJ1-2; TRBD1 might be the D (6 bases). Germline V gene sequence: CDR1 SGHRS, CDR2 YFSETQ. Trimming took off 0 bases at V and 5 bases at J, with 17 bases between the two ends. This CDR3 contains 16 residues. CDR3 sequence reads: CASSLGDMSDGYGYTF. The CDR3 region has the DNA TGCGCCAGCAGCTTGGGGGACATGAGCGACGGGTATGGCTACACCTTC. Full variable domain (rest looked up from reference TRBV5-1 and TRBJ1-2): KAGVTQTPRYLIKTRGQQVTLSCSPISGHRSVSWYQQTPGQGLQFLFEYFSETQRNKGNFPGRFSGRQFSNSRSEMNVSTLELGDSALYLCASSLGDMSDGYGYTFGSGTRLTVV.

The chain joins TRBV7-2 to TRBJ1-6; 7 nucleotides line up with TRBD1. The germline V gene encodes CDR1 SGHTA and CDR2 FQGNSA. This CDR3 has 15 residues. V was clipped by 3 bases and J by 5 bases; unmatched bases: 4. The DNA for the CDR3 is TGTGCCAGCAGCTTCGACAGGGTTAATAATTCACCCCTCCACTTT. Translating gives CASSFDRVNNSPLHF.

The V call is TRBV5-1, the J call TRBJ2-2; 7 positions match TRBD2. Germline V gene data show CDR1 as SGHRS and CDR2 as YFSETQ. This CDR3 has 15 amino acids. Trimming removed 2 bases from V and 1 base from J; junction bases left unmatched: 2. The CDR3: CASSFAGENTGELFF. CDR3 DNA sequence: TGCGCCAGCAGCTTTGCGGGGGAGAACACCGGGGAGCTGTTTTTT.

This clone appeared a few times. V gene TRBV19 combines with J gene TRBJ1-1; D not certain. The CDR3 length is 11 residues. The V and J ends lost 10 bases and 4 bases respectively, with 10 bases between them. In germline, CDR1 is LNHDA, CDR2 SQIVND (reference sequence). The CDR3 spells CATLSGTEAFF. DNA for the CDR3: TGTGCCACCCTCTCCGGCACTGAAGCTTTCTTT.

The chain has TRBV7-2 and TRBJ1-2; D is perhaps TRBD1 (6 bases). The germline gives CDR1 SGHTA, CDR2 FQGNSA. The CDR3 is 13 residues long. Trimming removed 1 base at V and 14 bases at J, with 17 bases between. The CDR3: CASSLEGVTPATF. The CDR3 DNA sequence: TGTGCCAGCAGCTTAGAGGGGGTGACGCCGGCTACCTTC.

The chain links TRBV6-5 to TRBJ2-7; 7 nucleotides agree with TRBD1. The V and J ends lost 2 bases and 3 bases, in that order; junction bases with no gene match: 7. The CDR3 runs to 15 residues. Per germline, CDR1 MNHEY and CDR2 SVGAGI. This chain's CDR3 is CASSYGSTGHYEQYF. In nucleotides, the CDR3 is TGTGCCAGCAGTTACGGGTCGACAGGGCACTACGAGCAGTACTTC.